This T cell receptor beta chain was captured by sequencing in a study of tumor-infiltrating lymphocytes in primary liver carcinoma. Study-level findings and limits: Without sorting, CD4+ versus CD8+ T cell repertoires were not compared.

Trimming removed 3 bases from V and 4 bases from J; junction bases left unmatched: 13. Germline V CDR1 and CDR2: SGHTS, YDEGEE. This CDR3 has 18 amino acids. From approximately 550 ng of total RNA, TCR beta-specific cDNA was reverse-transcribed using a constant-region primer. Investigators got TCR beta libraries out of three nested multiplex PCR rounds, done with slightly modified ARM-PCR. PCR rounds one and two used TRBV1-TRBV30 forward primers with a C-beta reverse primer for about 11 cycles each. MiXCR, applied by TCRdb to the multiplex PCR reads, yields one record per CDR3 protein. The sample has about 200,000 distinct CDR3 sequences; approximately 64% are singletons. Germline DNA was also extracted, while the blood RNA originated from unsorted whole blood. Collected before surgery were about 4 milliliters of peripheral blood. This clonotype was detected only a few times. Its antigen is undetermined.

Sequenced material: peripheral blood. The V call is TRBV5-8, the J call TRBJ2-5, with 12 positions matching TRBD2. This sequence originates from a woman aged 60-75 years with primary liver carcinoma and hepatitis B virus infection. CDR3 coding DNA: TGTGCCAGCAGCTACGGACCCGAACTAGCGGGAGGTGGAGAGACCCAGTACTTC. This translates into CASSYGPELAGGGETQYF.